Below are 18 T cell receptor beta chains sequenced from a single sample in a study. TCRdb independently ran MiXCR on the RT-PCR reads; one entry per CDR3 protein. The repertoire includes about 680,000 distinct CDR3 sequences, about 14% of them detected once, and 3% to 4.5% sits in the top ten. What was sequenced was memory CD4+ T cells from blood. The origin of the receptors is a female donor in good health, serving as a healthy control.

This clonotype was picked up a small number of times. The rearrangement links TRBV7-2 to TRBJ1-3, with D tentatively TRBD1 (5 bases). V was pared by 0 bases and J by 5 bases, with 8 bases between. The CDR3 runs to 14 residues. Germline-derived CDR1 and CDR2 are SGHTA and FQGNSA. CDR3 in amino acids: CASSLAGGRNTIYF. The CDR3 bases are TGTGCCAGCAGCTTAGCCGGGGGACGAAACACCATATATTTT.

This clonotype was observed a handful of times. The gene calls are TRBV6-2 or TRBV6-3 and TRBJ1-2; no firm D call. The CDR3 runs to 13 residues. Germline CDR1 reads MNHEY; CDR2 reads SVGEGT. V dropped 5 bases and J dropped 4 bases, with 11 bases sitting between them. The CDR3 loop is CASSNPGPYGYTF. DNA of the CDR3: TGTGCCAGCAGTAATCCAGGTCCCTATGGCTACACCTTC.

This clonotype was detected only a few times. This chain joins TRBV18 and TRBJ1-2, with no clear D. This CDR3 contains 15 residues. V dropped 2 bases and J dropped 2 bases, with 12 bases sitting between them. CDR1 and CDR2 (germline): KGHSH, LQKENI. The CDR3 DNA follows: TGTGCCAGCTCACCAGGAAGTGAAATCAACTATGGCTACACCTTC. This gives the protein CASSPGSEINYGYTF.

V and J are TRBV19 and TRBJ2-5; TRBD1 aligns across 10 bases. V trimming: 10 bases; J trimming: 5 bases; junction bases outside the gene matches: 13. The CDR3 spans 15 residues. The germline CDR1 and CDR2 sequences are LNHDA and SQIVND (reference sequence). The CDR3 spells CATRSGQGSGETQYF. The CDR3, as DNA: TGTGCCACCCGCTCGGGACAGGGGAGTGGGGAGACCCAGTACTTC.

The chain combines TRBV19 with TRBJ2-1; TRBD2 is a possible D gene (6 bases). The CDR3 extends over 20 amino acids. Germline V lookup: CDR1 LNHDA, CDR2 SQIVND (reference sequence). Trimming shortened V by 3 bases and J by 1 base, and 25 bases separated the two germline ends. DNA of the CDR3: TGTGCCAGTAGTATCACTTCGGGACTCCTCCCCGGAAGGTCCTACAATGAGCAGTTCTTC. Its translation: CASSITSGLLPGRSYNEQFF.

This clonotype was seen many times. This chain connects TRBV7-2 to TRBJ2-5; 12 bases agree with TRBD2. Looked up from germline, CDR1 is SGHTA and CDR2 is FQGNSA. The CDR3 sequence is 15 residues long. Unmatched junction bases numbered 10, after V lost 5 bases and J lost 9 bases. CDR3 in amino acids: CASSPTLAGGTAQYF. CDR3 DNA: TGTGCCAGCAGCCCTACACTAGCGGGGGGAACGGCCCAGTACTTC. Full variable domain (missing parts from reference TRBV7-2 and TRBJ2-5): GAGVSQSPSNKVTEKGKDVELRCDPISGHTALYWYRQSLGQGLEFLIYFQGNSAPDKSGLPSDRFSAERTGGSVSTLTIQRTQQEDSAVYLCASSPTLAGGTAQYFGPGTRLLVL.

This clonotype was recorded many times. The rearrangement uses TRBV29-1 and TRBJ2-7; 8 bases are a match to TRBD1. Germline CDR1 is SQVTM and CDR2 is ANQGSEA. The CDR3 totals 14 residues. The J segment lost 2 bases and the V segment lost 3 bases, leaving 6 bases of the junction unmatched. The CDR3 DNA sequence: TGCAGCGTTGAGCGAGGACAGGGAACCTACGAGCAGTACTTC. As protein: CSVERGQGTYEQYF.

There are a few counts of this clonotype. V and J are TRBV12-3 or TRBV12-4 and TRBJ1-4; D might be TRBD1 (5 bases). CDR3 length: 12 residues. The V gene lost 4 bases and the J gene lost 6 bases, with 6 bases spanning the gap. CDR3 protein: CASSWGDEKLFF. CDR3 bases: TGTGCCAGCAGTTGGGGCGATGAAAAACTGTTTTTT.

This clonotype was observed a handful of times. V and J are TRBV9 and TRBJ2-3, with 9 nucleotides matching TRBD1. This CDR3 region has 17 residues. Germline CDR1 reads SGDLS; CDR2 reads YYNGEE. With V trimmed by 0 bases and J by 6 bases, 11 bases remained unmatched. This CDR3 is CASSVGGTGHFSDTQYF. CDR3 nucleotides: TGTGCCAGCAGCGTAGGAGGGACAGGGCACTTCTCGGATACGCAGTATTTT.

The rearrangement uses TRBV2 and TRBJ2-1, with TRBD1 identical over 8 bases. The V and J ends lost 10 bases and 15 bases, in that order; junction bases with no gene match: 14. CDR3 length: 12 residues. CDR1 and CDR2 from the germline V gene are SNHLY and FYNNEI. CDR3 sequence: CATIGTGLRWFF. In DNA form, the CDR3 reads TGTGCCACCATAGGGACAGGCCTAAGATGGTTCTTC.

This clonotype came up a few times. This chain's CDR3 is CASSYGTENTEAFF. The CDR3 bases are TGTGCCAGCAGTTATGGGACAGAGAACACTGAAGCTTTCTTT. The chain carries TRBV6-5 and TRBJ1-1, with 7 bases aligning to TRBD1. The V gene end was trimmed by 3 bases and the J gene end by 1 base; junction bases not matched to a gene: 2. The CDR3 length is 14 residues. Germline assignment: CDR1 MNHEY and CDR2 SVGAGI.

This clonotype was counted ten times or more. CDR3 in amino acids: CSADDRVSLLYTF. The CDR3, as DNA: TGCAGTGCCGACGACAGGGTGTCTCTCCTCTACACCTTC. The chain joins TRBV20-1 to TRBJ1-2; TRBD1 aligns across 7 bases. The CDR3 consists of 13 residues. V lost 6 bases to trimming and J lost 10 bases; unmatched junction nucleotides: 14. CDR1 is DFQATT and CDR2 is SNEGSKA in the germline V gene (reference sequence).

This clonotype was found many times. The chain combines TRBV10-2 with TRBJ1-2; D remains ambiguous. V lost 0 bases and J 8 bases, leaving 10 bases between the germline ends. The CDR3 extends over 13 amino acids. Germline CDR1 and CDR2: WSHSY and SAAADI. This CDR3 reads CASSESLAGGYTF. The DNA of the CDR3 is TGCGCCAGCAGTGAGTCGCTGGCGGGGGGCTACACCTTC.

The gene calls are TRBV12-3 or TRBV12-4 and TRBJ2-5; possibly TRBD1 or TRBD2 for D (5 bases each). There are 15 residues in the CDR3. V was trimmed by 5 bases and J by 0 bases, leaving 13 bases between them. The CDR3 DNA is TGTGCCAGCAGTGCCCCAGAGGGGTACCAAGAGACCCAGTACTTC. Translated: CASSAPEGYQETQYF.

This clonotype was seen at least ten times. Here the CDR3 reads CASSYAGVMETQYF. In DNA form, the CDR3 reads TGTGCCAGCAGTTACGCGGGAGTGATGGAGACCCAGTACTTC. V is TRBV6-2 or TRBV6-3 and J is TRBJ2-5; 7 positions match TRBD2. Per germline, CDR1 MNHEY and CDR2 SVGEGT. Trimming took 2 bases from V and 5 from J; bases not matched to a gene: 5. This CDR3 region has 14 residues.

This clonotype was seen only a few times. V and J are TRBV9 and TRBJ2-1; 7 nucleotides match TRBD2. With V trimmed by 0 bases and J by 0 bases, 9 bases remained unmatched. This CDR3 comprises 18 residues. From germline, CDR1 is SGDLS and CDR2 YYNGEE. The CDR3 bases are TGTGCCAGCAGCGTAGAACCAGCGGGGCTAAGCTCCTACAATGAGCAGTTCTTC. It yields the protein CASSVEPAGLSSYNEQFF.

The sample holds a few counts of this clonotype. The CDR3 is CASSLAGQIPPEAFF. Written as DNA, the CDR3 is TGTGCCAGCAGTTTAGCGGGACAGATCCCGCCTGAAGCTTTCTTT. The chain is built from TRBV27 and TRBJ1-1; 7 nucleotides align to TRBD1. Germline assignment: CDR1 MNHEY and CDR2 SMNVEV (reference sequence). This CDR3 region has 15 residues. The V gene end was trimmed by 2 bases and the J gene end by 6 bases; junction bases not matched to a gene: 9.

This chain uses TRBV7-3 with TRBJ2-1, with TRBD2 matching over 7 bases. The CDR3 has 15 amino acids. The ends lost 6 bases at V and 9 bases at J; junction bases unmatched: 14. Per germline, CDR1 SGHTA and CDR2 FQGTGA. The CDR3 region is CASSPLAEGRGEQFF. The CDR3 nucleotides read TGTGCCAGCAGTCCTCTAGCGGAGGGGCGGGGTGAGCAGTTCTTC.